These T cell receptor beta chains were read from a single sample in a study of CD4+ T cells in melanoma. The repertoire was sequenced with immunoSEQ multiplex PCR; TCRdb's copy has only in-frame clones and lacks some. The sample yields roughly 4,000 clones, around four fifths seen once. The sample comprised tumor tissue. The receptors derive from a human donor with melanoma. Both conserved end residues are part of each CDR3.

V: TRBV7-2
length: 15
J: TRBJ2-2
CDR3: CASSASSGGPGELFF

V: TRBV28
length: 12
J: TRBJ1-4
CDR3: CASRATNEKLFF

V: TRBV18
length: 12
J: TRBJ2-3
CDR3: CASSQSTDTQYF

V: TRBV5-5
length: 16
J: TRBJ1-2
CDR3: CASSLEVGARVYGYTF

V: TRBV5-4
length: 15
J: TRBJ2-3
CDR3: CASSLGLELTDTQYF

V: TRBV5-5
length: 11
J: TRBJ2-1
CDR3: CASSLETSVFF

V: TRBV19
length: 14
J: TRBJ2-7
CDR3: CASSIEAGPYEQYF

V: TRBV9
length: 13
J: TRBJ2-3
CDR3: CASSVDFADTQYF

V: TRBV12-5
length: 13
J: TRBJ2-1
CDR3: CVPLVPTYNEQFF

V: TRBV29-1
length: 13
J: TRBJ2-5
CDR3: CSVKLAKIETQYF

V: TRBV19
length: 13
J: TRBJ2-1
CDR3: CASSSTSHNEQFF

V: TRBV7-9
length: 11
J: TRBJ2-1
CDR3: CASSFGGEQFF

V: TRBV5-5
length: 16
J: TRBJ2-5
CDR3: CASSSTHGLSGETQYF

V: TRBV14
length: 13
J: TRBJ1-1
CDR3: CASSQSTRVGAFF

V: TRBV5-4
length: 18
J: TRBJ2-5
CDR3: CASSLLPAGRGRQETQYF

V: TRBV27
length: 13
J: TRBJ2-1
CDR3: CASSLSRNNEQFF

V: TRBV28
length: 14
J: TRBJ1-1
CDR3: CASRGHPMNTEAFF

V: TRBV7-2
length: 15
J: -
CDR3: CASSLVGSPAYEQYF

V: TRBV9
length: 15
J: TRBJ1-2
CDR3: CASSVTESPNYGYTF

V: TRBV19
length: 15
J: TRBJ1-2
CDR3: CAATGTGAVNYGYTF

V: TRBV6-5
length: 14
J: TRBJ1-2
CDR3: CASSDRTGFHGYTF

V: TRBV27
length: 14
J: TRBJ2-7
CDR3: CASRPIAGEDEQYF

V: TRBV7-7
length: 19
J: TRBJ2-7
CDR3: CASSLRAGTSASSSYEQYF

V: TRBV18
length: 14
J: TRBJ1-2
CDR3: CASSLQGDPYGYTF

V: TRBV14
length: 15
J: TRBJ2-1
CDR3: CASSQGTSVYNEQFF

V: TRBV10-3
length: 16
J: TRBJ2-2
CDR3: CAIAPGTGRSTGELFF

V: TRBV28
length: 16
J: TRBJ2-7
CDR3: CASSLLAGTYSYEQYF

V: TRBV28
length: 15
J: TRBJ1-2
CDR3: CASSFEGGGAGGYTF

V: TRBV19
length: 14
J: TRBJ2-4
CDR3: CASSIGTAKNIQYF

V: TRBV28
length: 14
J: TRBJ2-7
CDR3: CASSLPWGNYEQYF

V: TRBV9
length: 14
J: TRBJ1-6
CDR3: CASSVAQYNSPLHF

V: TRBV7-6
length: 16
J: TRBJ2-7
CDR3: CASSLFPTGESYEQYF

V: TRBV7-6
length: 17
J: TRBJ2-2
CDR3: CASSLVKRNWVTGELFF

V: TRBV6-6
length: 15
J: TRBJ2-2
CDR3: CASSDIYNPTGELFF

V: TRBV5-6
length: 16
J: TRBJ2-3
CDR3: CASSLVRLGIADTQYF

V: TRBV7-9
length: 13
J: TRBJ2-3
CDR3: CASSHTDTDTQYF

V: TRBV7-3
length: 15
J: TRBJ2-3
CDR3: CASSQLAVATDTQYF

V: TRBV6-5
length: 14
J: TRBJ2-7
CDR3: CASSYSSRTGEQYF

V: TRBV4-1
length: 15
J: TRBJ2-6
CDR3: CASSQRLSGANVLTF

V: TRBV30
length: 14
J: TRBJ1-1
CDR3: CAWSARGSDTEAFF

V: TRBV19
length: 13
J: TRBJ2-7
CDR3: CASSIGGRGEQYF

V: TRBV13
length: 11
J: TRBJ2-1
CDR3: CASSPLQRQFF

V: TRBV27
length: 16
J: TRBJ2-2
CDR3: CATRKGITGNTGELFF

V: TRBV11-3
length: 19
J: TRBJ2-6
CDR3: CASSSGQGKLSSGANVLTF

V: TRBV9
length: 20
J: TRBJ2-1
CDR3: CASSVGWGLAGGPRYNEQFF

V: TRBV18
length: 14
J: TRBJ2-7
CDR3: CASSSPTASYEQYF

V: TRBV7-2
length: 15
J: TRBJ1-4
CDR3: CASSFRKGGGEKLFF

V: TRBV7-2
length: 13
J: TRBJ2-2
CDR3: CASSPTNTGELFF

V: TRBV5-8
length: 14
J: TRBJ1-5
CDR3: CASSLIDSYQPQHF

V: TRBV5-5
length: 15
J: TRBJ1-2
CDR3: CASSLREGSGYGYTF

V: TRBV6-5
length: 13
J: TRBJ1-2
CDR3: CASSYSRDSRYTF

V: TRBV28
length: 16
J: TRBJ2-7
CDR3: CATPASGSSFSYEQYF

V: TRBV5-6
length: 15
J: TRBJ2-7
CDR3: CASSLIGMWIYEQYF